This T cell receptor beta chain was identified during a study of somatic mutations in cytotoxic T cells in rheumatoid arthritis (dated by TCRdb to 2016 to 2017). Background on the whole study: Before any treatment started and right after they were diagnosed, patients gave peripheral blood samples (about 30 ml EDTA). Some V beta antibody-stained T-cell populations were flow-sorted on a FACSAria II or Sony SH800 at nearly 100% purity, and sorted V beta1+ cells also underwent TCRB sequencing. To characterize clonality, the study used TCRB deep sequencing while asking whether somatic mutations are carried by expanded CD8+ T-cell clones in newly diagnosed, untreated rheumatoid arthritis. TCRB deep sequencing was performed for roughly 69 rheumatoid arthritis patients and about 20 healthy controls. Patient and control groups had essentially identical median ages.

Flow cytometry confirmed the purity of CD4+ and CD8+ cells that had been isolated by positive magnetic bead selection on an AutoMACS. After a first flow cytometry screen using a TCR V beta antibody panel, clonal expansions were characterized through TCRB deep sequencing of sorted CD8+ fractions. Peripheral blood mononuclear cells were isolated by Ficoll-Paque PLUS density gradient separation. Nucleospin Tissue or Tissue XS kits were used to extract DNA from CD4-enriched, CD8-enriched or PBMC samples, and a Qubit 2.0 fluorometer was used for quantification. The paper's findings and limits, for the study overall: The antigen targets of the expanded CD8+ clones were unknown, and absence from virus-specific databases did not rule out viral specificity. There was no significant difference in CD8+ T-cell clonality between rheumatoid arthritis patients and age-matched healthy controls. In about an eighth of the roughly 60 patients, more than 20% of CD8+ cells belonged to the largest CD8+ clone, while several identical CD8+ TCRB sequences were shared between blood and synovial fluid. An increase of CD8+ clonality with age was seen in patients (Spearman r=0.49) but not in healthy controls. The slight TRBV07 underrepresentation in patients was not adjusted for multiple comparisons.

As to this clone: The antigen this receptor binds is unknown. Per-nucleotide qualities are absent, and no much larger clonotype sits a single base away.

V was cut back by 2 bases and J by 8 bases, leaving a gap of 13 bases between them. CDR1 and CDR2 are read off the germline V gene as SGHRS and YFSETQ. The CDR3 runs 13 residues from the cysteine to the phenylalanine. The read is trimmed to its CDR3 DNA, 39 bases read in frame from base 1. The immunoSEQ assay was applied to genomic DNA for TCRB CDR3 sequencing. From the authors' description of their analysis: Patient CD8+ clones larger than 1% were compared against published virus-specific TCRB sequences, and only a few matched. Analyses were restricted to productive TCRB rearrangements. Defining a clone by its unique TCRB CDR3 sequence, the study calculated clonality as a productive clonality index derived from Shannon entropy. To calculate repertoire overlap between two samples, the template counts of each clone were considered relative to each sample's total templates. A correlation with a Spearman r of more than 0.6 was found between V-gene usage by flow cytometry and V-gene usage by TCRB sequencing. TCRdb carries this immuneACCESS record with in-frame sequences only. Its versions omit some clonotypes, under half of them owing to an unresolved V gene in the studies checked, with the rest unexplained. The V and J calls and the clone size are those of that table, but D and trimming were determined from the DNA. In all, the sample holds 6,500 to 7,500 clones, and about 82% of those were seen once. Approximately 9.9% of the sample is in the top ten clones.

The rearranged segments are TRBV5-1 and TRBJ1-1, with the D gene not confidently named. Source material: CD8+ T cells sorted from blood. This clonotype was obtained from an adult with rheumatoid arthritis. Here the CDR3 is given as CASSFVGETEAFF. The nucleotides read TGCGCCAGCAGCTTTGTCGGGGAAACCGAAGCTTTCTTT.